The 25 T cell receptor beta chains below come from one sample, sequenced in a study of T cell responses to AZD1222 COVID-19 vaccine. Sequencing was performed with immunoSEQ multiplex PCR; in TCRdb, only in-frame clones are kept and a portion is missing. The repertoire holds some 70,000 clones, with about 80% as singletons. Sequenced material: peripheral blood, taken 28 days after the second AZD1222 dose. The receptors stem from an adult who received the AZD1222 COVID-19 vaccine.

The chain links TRBV12-3 or TRBV12-4 to TRBJ1-2; D unclear. Between the trimmed V and J ends, which lost 1 base and 8 bases, there was a span of 11 bases. The CDR3 sequence is 13 residues long. The CDR3 loop reads CASSLGTVEGYTF. The DNA for the CDR3 is TGTGCCAGCAGTTTAGGAACAGTGGAGGGCTACACCTTC.

Only a few counts were recorded for this clone. The chain recombines TRBV9 with TRBJ2-7; TRBD1 agrees at 8 bases. Germline V gene lookup returns CDR1 SGDLS and CDR2 YYNGEE. The CDR3 has 15 residues. Trimming took 3 bases from V and 2 from J; bases not matched to a gene: 7. The CDR3 reads CASSAGTGDPYEQYF. In nucleotides, the CDR3 is TGTGCCAGCAGCGCCGGGACAGGTGACCCCTACGAGCAGTACTTC.

V is TRBV6-1 and J is TRBJ1-2; D call uncertain. From germline, CDR1 is MNHNS and CDR2 SASEGT. The CDR3 has 15 residues. V was pared by 1 base and J by 5 bases, with 14 bases between. DNA for the CDR3: TGTGCCAGCAGTGAAGTTGTCCGGCTGGGGTATGGCTACACCTTC. It specifies CASSEVVRLGYGYTF.

This rearrangement joins TRBV24-1 to TRBJ2-2, with D perhaps being TRBD1 or TRBD2 (6 bases each). The V end lost 3 bases, the J end lost 5 bases, and 12 bases lay between the germline ends. CDR1 KGHDR and CDR2 SFDVKD come from the germline V gene. The CDR3 spans 15 residues. DNA of the CDR3: TGTGCCACCAGTGATATAAGGGGGGTAACCGGGGAGCTGTTTTTT. Protein sequence: CATSDIRGVTGELFF.

In this sample, this clone turned up a few times. The chain uses TRBV7-9 and TRBJ2-3; 9 bases agree with TRBD2. Trimming removed 5 bases from V and 5 bases from J; junction bases left unmatched: 11. The CDR3 sequence is 16 residues long. Germline CDR1 and CDR2: SEHNR and FQNEAQ (reference sequence). The CDR3 nucleotides are TGTGCCAGCAGCGTTAGGCTCCTAGCGGGGCTAGATACGCAGTATTTT. This gives the protein CASSVRLLAGLDTQYF.

V usage is TRBV5-1 and J usage is TRBJ2-1, with D perhaps given as TRBD1 or TRBD2 (5 bases each). Germline V gives CDR1 SGHRS, CDR2 YFSETQ. This CDR3 region has 15 residues. V was clipped by 3 bases and J by 1 base, with 11 bases between them. CDR3 DNA sequence: TGCGCCAGCAGCTCTTCCGGGGCTTCCTACAATGAGCAGTTCTTC. Translating gives CASSSSGASYNEQFF.

The chain employs TRBV9 and TRBJ2-3; TRBD1 agrees at 8 bases. The V gene's germline CDR1 is SGDLS and CDR2 YYNGEE. The junction had 4 bases not matched to a gene; V was cut back by 3 bases and J by 4 bases. This CDR3 comprises 14 residues. The CDR3 protein is CASSEDRAADTQYF. The CDR3, as DNA: TGTGCCAGCAGCGAGGACAGGGCGGCAGATACGCAGTATTTT.

This clone was observed a single time. This chain joins TRBV30 and TRBJ2-7, with D hard to call. V gave up 0 bases and J gave up 3 bases, with 6 bases separating them. This CDR3 has 12 amino acids. Looked up from germline, CDR1 is GTSNPN and CDR2 is SVGIG (reference sequence). The CDR3 protein is CAWSVSRYEQYF. DNA for the CDR3: TGTGCCTGGAGTGTATCCCGCTACGAGCAGTACTTC.

The V gene is TRBV6-7, the J gene TRBJ1-1; no clear D gene. TRBV6-7 is sorted into the ORF group, with uncertain function. V lost 2 bases and J lost 4, with 11 bases in between. The CDR3 length is 14 residues. The CDR3 bases are TGTGCCAGCAGTTACAAGGAAGGGCCCACTGAAGCTTTCTTT. Its translation is CASSYKEGPTEAFF.

This clone was found once. The chain recombines TRBV3-1 (or the pseudogene TRBV3-2) with TRBJ2-3; D not certain. Germline values: CDR1 LGHDT, CDR2 YNNKEL (reference sequence). Trimming left V 5 bases short and J 0 bases short, with 9 bases between. The CDR3 runs 14 residues. The CDR3: CASSSSPSTDTQYF. For the CDR3, the DNA is TGTGCCAGCAGCTCCTCTCCTAGCACAGATACGCAGTATTTT.

The chain couples TRBV5-8 to TRBJ1-2; D not certain. Trimming took 1 base from V and 0 from J, leaving 7 bases between them. The CDR3 is 14 amino acids. CDR1 and CDR2 (germline): SGHTS, YDEGEE. CDR3 bases: TGTGCCAGCAGCTTGTCGAGAACTAACTATGGCTACACCTTC. Amino acids: CASSLSRTNYGYTF. The full variable domain, in which reference TRBV5-8 and TRBJ1-2 provide the parts outside the CDR3, is EAGVTQSPTHLIKTRGQQATLRCSPISGHTSVYWYQQALGLGLQFLLWYDEGEERNRGNFPPRFSGRQFPNYSSELNVNALELEDSALYLCASSLSRTNYGYTFGSGTRLTVV.

The chain has TRBV18 and TRBJ1-4; D gene uncertain. The CDR3 totals 15 residues. Trimming removed 4 bases from V and 7 bases from J, with 16 bases in between. Germline V lookup: CDR1 KGHSH, CDR2 LQKENI. This CDR3 reads CASSLPGVRAEKLFF. DNA of the CDR3: TGTGCCAGCTCACTACCAGGAGTTAGGGCTGAAAAACTGTTTTTT.

The CDR3 loop is CASDTGDGYTF. CDR3 nucleotides: TGTGCCAGTGACACAGGGGATGGCTACACCTTC. This sequence joins TRBV19 and TRBJ1-2, with TRBD1 identical over 7 bases. The trim removed 8 bases at V and 6 bases at J, leaving 3 bases unmatched. Germline values: CDR1 LNHDA, CDR2 SQIVND (reference sequence). This CDR3 is built from 11 residues.

The rearrangement joins TRBV7-9 to TRBJ2-3, with D tentatively TRBD1 (5 bases). From germline, CDR1 is SEHNR and CDR2 FQNEAQ (reference sequence). V lost 4 bases, J lost 6 bases, and 14 bases lay in between. The CDR3 covers 14 residues. The CDR3 DNA follows: TGTGCCAGCAGCTATGAGCGACAGACGGATACGCAGTATTTT. Translation: CASSYERQTDTQYF.

This clone turned up a few times. This chain joins TRBV7-9 and TRBJ2-2; 9 bases are shared with TRBD1. The CDR3 covers 15 residues. The germline gives CDR1 SEHNR, CDR2 FQNEAQ (reference sequence). V lost 3 bases, J lost 3 bases, and 2 bases stayed unmatched. Written as DNA, the CDR3 is TGTGCCAGCAGCTTGGGACAGGGAGACACCGGGGAGCTGTTTTTT. This sequence encodes CASSLGQGDTGELFF.

The chain carries TRBV7-9 and TRBJ1-4; D uncertain. Trimming took 3 bases from V and 8 from J, leaving 16 bases between them. This CDR3 is 15 amino acids long. The germline CDR1 and CDR2 sequences are SEHNR and FQNEAQ (reference sequence). CDR3 DNA sequence: TGTGCCAGCAGCTTGGACCTCTCGGGTACCGAAAAACTGTTTTTT. It is translated as CASSLDLSGTEKLFF. Looking up the rest from reference TRBV7-9 and TRBJ1-4 gives the full variable domain: DTGVSQNPRHKITKRGQNVTFRCDPISEHNRLYWYRQTLGQGPEFLTYFQNEAQLEKSRLLSDRFSAERPKGSFSTLEIQRTEQGDSAMYLCASSLDLSGTEKLFFGSGTQLSVL.

There are a few counts of this clone. The J gene is TRBJ1-1, the V gene TRBV9; D is unclear. The CDR3 loop spans 13 amino acids. V dropped 0 bases and J dropped 8 bases, with 11 bases sitting between them. Germline V lookup: CDR1 SGDLS, CDR2 YYNGEE. The CDR3, as DNA: TGTGCCAGCAGCGTAGGGTCTTTGGGGGAAGCTTTCTTT. Amino acid sequence: CASSVGSLGEAFF. Full variable domain (missing parts from reference TRBV9 and TRBJ1-1): DSGVTQTPKHLITATGQRVTLRCSPRSGDLSVYWYQQSLDQGLQFLIQYYNGEERAKGNILERFSAQQFPDLHSELNLSSLELGDSALYFCASSVGSLGEAFFGQGTRLTVV.

This sequence joins TRBV5-5 and TRBJ1-6; D may be TRBD1 (5 bases). The V and J ends lost 3 bases and 13 bases respectively, with 11 bases between them. CDR1 SGHKS and CDR2 YYEKEE come from the germline V gene (reference sequence). This CDR3 has 12 residues. The DNA for the CDR3 is TGTGCCAGCAGCTGGGCCGGGACTCCCCTCCACTTT. Translation gives CASSWAGTPLHF.

This clone was detected only a few times. V is TRBV12-5 and J is TRBJ1-5; a weak D match, TRBD1 (6 bases). Trimming took 6 bases from V and 1 from J, leaving 19 bases between them. Per the germline V gene, CDR1 is LGHNT and CDR2 is FRNRAP. The CDR3 sequence is 17 residues long. CDR3 coding DNA: TGTGCTAGTGGCCCTAAGGGGGGTCTGAGCAGCAATCAGCCCCAGCATTTT. Protein sequence: CASGPKGGLSSNQPQHF. Filled out from reference TRBV12-5 and TRBJ1-5, the complete variable domain reads DARVTQTPRHKVTEMGQEVTMRCQPILGHNTVFWYRQTMMQGLELLAYFRNRAPLDDSGMPKDRFSAEMPDATLATLKIQPSEPRDSAVYFCASGPKGGLSSNQPQHFGDGTRLSIL.

In this sample, this clone turned up a few times. The rearrangement joins TRBV3-1 (or the pseudogene TRBV3-2) to TRBJ1-2, with D perhaps matching TRBD1 (5 bases). This CDR3 has 14 amino acids. The germline V gene has CDR1 LGHDT and CDR2 YNNKEL (reference sequence). Trimming removed 5 bases at V and 0 bases at J, with 10 bases between. The CDR3 protein is CASSSRQSNYGYTF. The DNA of the CDR3 is TGTGCCAGCAGCTCCCGACAGTCTAACTATGGCTACACCTTC.

This clone has more than one count but fewer than ten. Written as DNA, the CDR3 is TGTGCCAGCAGCTGGCAGGGGGCCATGAACACTGAAGCTTTCTTT. This gives the protein CASSWQGAMNTEAFF. The gene calls are TRBV7-9 and TRBJ1-1, with TRBD1 matching 8 bases. In germline, CDR1 is SEHNR, CDR2 FQNEAQ (reference sequence). The V and J ends lost 4 bases and 0 bases, in that order; junction bases with no gene match: 4. This CDR3 is built from 15 residues.

The chain uses TRBV7-3 and TRBJ1-1; a possible D gene is TRBD1 (6 bases). The CDR3 sequence is 14 residues long. Looked up from germline, CDR1 is SGHTA and CDR2 is FQGTGA. V lost 6 bases, J lost 2 bases, and 13 bases lay in between. CDR3 sequence: CASSFGQLNTEAFF. The CDR3 region has the DNA TGTGCCAGCAGTTTTGGACAGTTAAACACTGAAGCTTTCTTT.

The chain employs TRBV6-2 or TRBV6-3 and TRBJ2-5, with 12 bases lining up with TRBD2. V lost 6 bases and J lost 4; bases outside the gene matches: 6. The V gene's germline CDR1 is MNHEY and CDR2 SVGEGT. CDR3 length equals 15 residues. For the CDR3, the DNA is TGTGCCAGCAGGCCTAGCGGGGGGGCAGGAGAGACCCAGTACTTC. Translated: CASRPSGGAGETQYF.

A word on this clone: Sequence at one end of the junction differs from germline and may be a read error. The chain joins TRBV20-1 to TRBJ1-5; maybe TRBD1 (6 bases). Germline assignment: CDR1 DFQATT and CDR2 SNEGSKA (reference sequence). This CDR3 has 13 residues. CDR3 coding DNA: TGCAGTACTAGTGGACAGATCAATCAGCCCCAGCATTTT. Amino acids: CSTSGQINQPQHF.

This clone was observed a handful of times. The chain couples TRBV6-6 to TRBJ2-7; D gene unclear. CDR3 length: 15 amino acids. V lost 0 bases and J lost 2, with 11 bases in between. CDR1 is MNHNY, CDR2 SVGAGI, per germline (reference sequence). CDR3 coding DNA: TGTGCCAGCAGTTACTCGATTCCGGCCACCTACGAGCAGTACTTC. Amino acids: CASSYSIPATYEQYF.